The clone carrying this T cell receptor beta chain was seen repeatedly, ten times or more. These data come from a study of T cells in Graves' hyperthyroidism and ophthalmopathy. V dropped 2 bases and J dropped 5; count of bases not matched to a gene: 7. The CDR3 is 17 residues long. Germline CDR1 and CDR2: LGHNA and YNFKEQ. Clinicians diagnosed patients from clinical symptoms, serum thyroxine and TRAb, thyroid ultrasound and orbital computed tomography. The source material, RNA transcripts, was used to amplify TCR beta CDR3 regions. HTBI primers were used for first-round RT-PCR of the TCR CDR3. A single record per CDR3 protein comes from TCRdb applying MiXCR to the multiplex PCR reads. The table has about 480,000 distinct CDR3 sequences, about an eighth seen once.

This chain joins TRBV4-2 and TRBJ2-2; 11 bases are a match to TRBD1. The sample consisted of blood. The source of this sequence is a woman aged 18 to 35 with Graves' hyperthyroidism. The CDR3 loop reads CASSQWEGTGGTGELFF. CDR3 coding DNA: TGTGCCAGCAGCCAATGGGAGGGGACAGGGGGAACCGGGGAGCTGTTTTTT.